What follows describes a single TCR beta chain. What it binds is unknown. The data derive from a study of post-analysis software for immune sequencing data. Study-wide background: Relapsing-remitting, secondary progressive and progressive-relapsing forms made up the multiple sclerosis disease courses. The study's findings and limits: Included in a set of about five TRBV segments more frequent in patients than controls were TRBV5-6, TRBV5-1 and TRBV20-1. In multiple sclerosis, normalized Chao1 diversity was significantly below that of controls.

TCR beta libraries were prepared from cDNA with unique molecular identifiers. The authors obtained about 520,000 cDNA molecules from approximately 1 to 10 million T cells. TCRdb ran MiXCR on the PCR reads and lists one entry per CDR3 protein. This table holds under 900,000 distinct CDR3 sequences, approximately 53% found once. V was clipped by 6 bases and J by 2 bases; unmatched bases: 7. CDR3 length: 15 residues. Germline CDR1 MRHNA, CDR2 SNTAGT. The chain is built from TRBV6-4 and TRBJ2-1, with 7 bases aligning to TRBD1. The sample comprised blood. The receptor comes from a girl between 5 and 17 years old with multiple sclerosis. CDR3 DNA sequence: TGTGCCAGCAGCTCCAGACAGGGTCCCTACAATGAGCAGTTCTTC. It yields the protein CASSSRQGPYNEQFF.